This T cell receptor (beta chain) was captured in a study of preoperative IRX-2 immunotherapy in early breast cancer. Only in-frame clones appear in the TCRdb table, and some are missing; sequencing was by immunoSEQ multiplex PCR. The repertoire holds 2,900 or so clones, with approximately 76% as singletons. Treatment defined: preoperative locoregional IRX-2 cytokine immunotherapy. Sequencing used tumor tissue, obtained after IRX-2 immunotherapy. This TCR derives from a human donor with breast cancer.

The CDR3 spells CASSPSGQAPSTEQFF. CDR3 in DNA: TGTGCCAGTAGCCCTTCGGGACAGGCCCCTTCCACTGAGCAGTTCTTC. This sequence joins TRBV19 and TRBJ2-1, with 8 bases that match TRBD1. The CDR3 has 16 amino acids. Germline V gene lookup returns CDR1 LNHDA and CDR2 SQIVND (reference sequence). J lost 9 bases, V lost 6 bases, and 16 bases had no gene match.